Many counts were recorded for the clone carrying this T cell receptor (beta chain). Two-round multiplex PCR, the amplification method, yielded TCR beta CDR3 from genomic DNA. The first round of PCR was done with primers that matched each TRBV and TRBJ gene. Via MiXCR, TCRdb re-called the multiplex PCR reads, giving one row per CDR3 protein. This table holds about 47,000 distinct CDR3 sequences, approximately 35% found once. These data originate in a study of prognosis after radiotherapy for stage I lung cancer. This material consisted of PBMCs, taken before or after stereotactic body radiation therapy (not recorded which). The TCR comes from a donor of 50 years or more with non-small cell lung cancer.

CDR3 sequence (DNA): TGTGCCAGTAGTATAAGGGTCGGTTCAGGGTGGGACCTCGGGGAGCTGTTTTTT. The encoded protein is CASSIRVGSGWDLGELFF. This chain connects TRBV19 to TRBJ2-2; perhaps D is TRBD1 or TRBD2 (5 bases each). Germline CDR1 is LNHDA and CDR2 is SQIVND (reference sequence). The CDR3 has 18 residues. Trimming took 2 bases from V and 7 from J, leaving 23 bases between them.